The next 9 T cell receptor beta chains were all read from a single sample in a study of early T cells in non-severe SARS-CoV-2 infection. Using its own MiXCR run on the 5' RACE reads, TCRdb lists one record per CDR3 protein. The sample carries approximately 32,000 distinct CDR3 sequences, 4.1% recorded once. Sample: whole blood. All receptors derive from an adult who was a healthcare worker with PCR-confirmed SARS-CoV-2 infection or an uninfected control (not recorded which).

This clonotype has a count of ten or more. The chain employs TRBV12-3 or TRBV12-4 and TRBJ2-7; the D gene could be TRBD1 or TRBD2 (5 bases each). CDR3 length: 13 amino acids. V was trimmed by 3 bases and J by 5 bases, leaving 11 bases between them. In DNA, the CDR3 is TGTGCCAGCAGTTTTGGGGGTGGCGACGAGCAGTACTTC. It encodes CASSFGGGDEQYF.

This clonotype has a count of ten or more. J is TRBJ2-5 and V is TRBV11-2, with 13 bases fitting TRBD2. Germline lookup yields CDR1 SGHAT and CDR2 FQNNGV. Unmatched junction bases numbered 6, after V lost 5 bases and J lost 3 bases. The CDR3 extends over 16 amino acids. CDR3 residues: CASSPWTSGREETQYF. The CDR3 DNA is TGTGCCAGCAGCCCCTGGACTAGCGGGAGAGAAGAGACCCAGTACTTC.

The sample holds many counts of this clonotype. The CDR3 loop reads CASSLAPGLAGANEQFF. CDR3 DNA sequence: TGTGCCAGCAGCTTAGCCCCGGGACTAGCGGGAGCCAATGAGCAGTTCTTC. The J gene is TRBJ2-1, the V gene TRBV7-2; TRBD2 aligns across 14 bases. The length of the CDR3 is 17 residues. V lost 0 bases to trimming and J lost 6 bases; unmatched junction nucleotides: 4. Germline lookup yields CDR1 SGHTA and CDR2 FQGNSA.

There are many counts of this clonotype. V gene TRBV7-6 combines with J gene TRBJ2-5; unclear D gene. Trimming shortened V by 5 bases and J by 3 bases, and 13 bases separated the two germline ends. Germline CDR1 and CDR2: SGHVS and FNYEAQ. This CDR3 spans 14 amino acids. The CDR3 spells CASSHSEVEETQYF. CDR3 sequence (DNA): TGTGCCAGCAGCCACAGCGAGGTAGAAGAGACCCAGTACTTC.

This clonotype turned up a few times. The chain joins TRBV2 to TRBJ1-1; D is possibly TRBD1 (5 bases). This CDR3 spans 14 amino acids. Per germline, CDR1 SNHLY and CDR2 FYNNEI. V dropped 6 bases and J dropped 3 bases, with 14 bases sitting between them. CDR3 in amino acids: CASRDLREDTEAFF. The CDR3 DNA reads as TGTGCCAGCAGGGATCTCAGGGAAGACACTGAAGCTTTCTTT.

The table lists this clonotype with many counts. J is TRBJ2-7 and V is TRBV7-9, with D maybe TRBD2 (7 bases). This CDR3 region has 16 residues. Germline V lookup: CDR1 SEHNR, CDR2 FQNEAQ (reference sequence). Trimming stripped 5 bases from V and 4 bases from J, with 21 bases between. The CDR3 region is CASSPPGRGAPYEQYF. The CDR3 nucleotides are TGTGCCAGCAGCCCGCCCGGTCGGGGGGCGCCGTACGAGCAGTACTTC. The full variable domain, completed using reference TRBV7-9 and TRBJ2-7, is DTGVSQNPRHKITKRGQNVTFRCDPISEHNRLYWYRQTLGQGPEFLTYFQNEAQLEKSRLLSDRFSAERPKGSFSTLEIQRTEQGDSAMYLCASSPPGRGAPYEQYFGPGTRLTVT.

This clonotype was seen a handful of times. The rearrangement uses TRBV5-1 and TRBJ2-7; possibly TRBD2 for D (5 bases). Trimming removed 3 bases from V and 1 base from J, with 11 bases in between. The CDR3 covers 14 residues. Germline loops: CDR1 SGHRS, CDR2 YFSETQ. The CDR3 reads CASSWSSVSYEQYF. Written as DNA, the CDR3 is TGCGCCAGCAGCTGGAGTAGCGTATCCTACGAGCAGTACTTC. The full variable domain, with the rest looked up from reference TRBV5-1 and TRBJ2-7, is KAGVTQTPRYLIKTRGQQVTLSCSPISGHRSVSWYQQTPGQGLQFLFEYFSETQRNKGNFPGRFSGRQFSNSRSEMNVSTLELGDSALYLCASSWSSVSYEQYFGPGTRLTVT.

This clonotype is categorized as medium-sized. The CDR3 loop is CASSKFDVGNEQFF. CDR3 sequence (DNA): TGTGCCAGTAGTAAGTTTGACGTCGGCAATGAGCAGTTCTTC. The chain joins TRBV19 to TRBJ2-1; D unclear. V shed 4 bases and J shed 6 bases, with 13 bases lying between them. The CDR3 totals 14 residues. CDR1 is LNHDA and CDR2 is SQIVND in the germline V gene (reference sequence). The whole variable domain, remainder taken from reference TRBV19 and TRBJ2-1, is DGGITQSPKYLFRKEGQNVTLSCEQNLNHDAMYWYRQDPGQGLRLIYYSQIVNDFQKGDIAEGYSVSREKKESFPLTVTSAQKNPTAFYLCASSKFDVGNEQFFGPGTRLTVL.

Within the sample, this clonotype is medium-sized. The gene calls are TRBV4-2 and TRBJ2-7; the D call may be TRBD1 or TRBD2 (5 bases each). CDR3 size: 14 residues. V was pared by 0 bases and J by 6 bases, with 12 bases between. Germline V gene sequence: CDR1 LGHNA, CDR2 YNFKEQ. The CDR3 is CASSQEFGAVEQYF. The CDR3, as DNA: TGTGCCAGCAGCCAAGAGTTCGGGGCCGTCGAGCAGTACTTC.